This entry describes one T cell receptor (beta chain). The antigen it binds to is not known. There are no base qualities to consult, and no much larger clone falls within one base. These data belong to a study of T-cell memory formation after mild COVID-19 listed by TCRdb under 2021. Broadly, across the study: TCR sequence clusters from the two donors were largely donor specific. In a couple of donors, T-cell clones that expanded and contracted after mild COVID-19 were followed by sequencing TCRalpha and TCRbeta repertoires longitudinally. Two young, previously healthy adult volunteers, one female and one male, were included in the cohort.

The research as a whole found: The study covered only a couple of mild cases, and larger cohorts including severe cases with pre-infection samples were considered necessary. Some responding clones were found in pre-infection memory, which suggests that pre-existing cross-reactive memory T cells took part in the SARS-CoV-2 response. SARS-CoV-2 specificity was not confirmed for the second-wave clones peaking on day 37. Clones contracting from day 15 to 85 had balanced CD4/CD8 phenotypes, while a second wave expanding from day 15 to 37 was biased towards CD4+. Contracting CD4+ clones turned up mainly in the CM and EM memory subsets, whereas EMRA was where CD8+ clones were enriched.

The sequencer was an Illumina NovaSeq 6000. cDNA libraries for TCRalpha and TCRbeta were prepared by 5'RACE using constant-segment primers, with sample barcodes and unique molecular identifiers added. Trizol reagent was used to extract RNA from every sample. Amplification of the libraries took two PCR steps, and the second step added a second sample barcode plus Illumina TruSeq adapters. Sequencing of the libraries was done on an Illumina NovaSeq, producing 2 x 150 bp paired-end reads. Turning to the authors' computational methods: Reads were demultiplexed and collapsed into UMI-guided consensus sequences with migec v1.2.7. Using mixcr v2.1.11, UMI consensuses were aligned to TRA and TRB V and J templates and then assembled into clonotypes. A clonotype was counted as expanded or contracted only when both edgeR and NoisET called the clonotype significant, with the noise models trained on biological replicates. For edgeR calls, a false discovery rate-adjusted p below 0.01 and a log2 fold-change threshold of 1 were applied. As an exploratory analysis of dynamics, max-normalized trajectories of the 1000 most abundant clonotypes were examined with PCA combined with hierarchical clustering. Each responding clone was given a CD4 or CD8 phenotype based on the CD4+ and CD8+ repertoires, which had been sequenced separately. TCRdb itself trimmed the public reads at Q25 with fastp, ran MiXCR and retained productive beta chains. Entries that share a CDR3 protein sequence are merged under the most common genes and DNA. TCRdb, rather than the study authors, made the V and J calls. The table for this sample lists around 300,000 distinct CDR3 sequences; about 13% of them were counted only once. The biggest ten clones account for 22% of the sample.

Ficoll-Paque density gradient centrifugation was the method used to isolate PBMCs. Sequencing input: PBMCs or a T cell subset sorted from them (not recorded which). This TCR derives from a man between 18 and 35 years old who had mild COVID-19 (a few samples of this study predate the infection). The sample titles of this study are shuffled in the database, so cell type and time point are left out; the donor was told from shared clones.

The DNA is TGCGCCAGCAGCCCCGGACACCCCAATCAGCCCCAGCATTTT. The translation is CASSPGHPNQPQHF. The chain was built from TRBV5-1 and TRBJ1-5; TRBD1 is possibly the D segment (5 matching bases). Deletion took 4 bases off V and 3 bases off J, with a span of 11 bases between the germline ends. The CDR3 holds 14 amino acids from the cysteine to the phenylalanine. Only CDR3 DNA remains: 42 bases, in frame from the first base. CDR1 and CDR2 (SGHRS, YFSETQ) derive from the germline V gene.